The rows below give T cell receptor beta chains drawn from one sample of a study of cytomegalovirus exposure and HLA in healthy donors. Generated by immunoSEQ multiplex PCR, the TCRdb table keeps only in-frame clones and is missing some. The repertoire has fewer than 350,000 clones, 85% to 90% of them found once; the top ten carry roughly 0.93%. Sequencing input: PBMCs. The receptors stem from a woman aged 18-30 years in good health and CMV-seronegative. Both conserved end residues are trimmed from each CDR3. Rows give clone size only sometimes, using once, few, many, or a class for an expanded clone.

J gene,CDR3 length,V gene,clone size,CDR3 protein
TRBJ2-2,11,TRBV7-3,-,ASSSGGTGELF
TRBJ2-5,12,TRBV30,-,AWSVFAGQETQY
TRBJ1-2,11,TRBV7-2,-,ASSLSKSYGYT
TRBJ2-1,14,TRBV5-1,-,ASSEELAGGGNEQF
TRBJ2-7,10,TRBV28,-,ASGTGSYEQY
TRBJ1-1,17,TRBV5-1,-,ASSSGQGNPNRLNTEAF
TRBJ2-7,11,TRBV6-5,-,ASSYSIQHEQY
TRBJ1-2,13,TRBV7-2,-,ASSLSRASFYGYT
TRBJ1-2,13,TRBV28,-,ASSSLGTGSYGYT
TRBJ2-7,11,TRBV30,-,AWSVLPTYEQY
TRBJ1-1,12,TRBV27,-,ASIGTGGLLGAF
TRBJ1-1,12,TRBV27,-,ASSLAGPNTEAF
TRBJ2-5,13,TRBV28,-,ASSFLTGGRETQY
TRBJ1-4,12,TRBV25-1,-,ASSEPRAPSKLF
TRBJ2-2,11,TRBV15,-,ATSRARDEQLF
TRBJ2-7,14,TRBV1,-,TSSHSDQGDGREQY
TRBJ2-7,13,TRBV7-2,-,ASSLDRGLTYEQY
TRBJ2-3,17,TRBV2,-,ASSRLAGSLASSTDTQY
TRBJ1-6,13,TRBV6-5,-,ASSYRGAYNSPLH
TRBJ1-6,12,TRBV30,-,AWNSRGRDSPLH
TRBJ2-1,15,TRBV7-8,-,ASSPWTSGGESNEQF
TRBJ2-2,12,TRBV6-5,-,ASSYREYTGELF
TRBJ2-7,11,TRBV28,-,ASSLVGGYEQY
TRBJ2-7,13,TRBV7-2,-,ASSLERGGGYEQY
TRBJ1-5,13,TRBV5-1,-,ASSLGTGAGQPQH
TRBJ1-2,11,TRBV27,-,ASSGQFNYGYT
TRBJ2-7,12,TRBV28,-,ASTPGGWLYEQY
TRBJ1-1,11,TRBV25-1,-,ASKDRKNTEAF
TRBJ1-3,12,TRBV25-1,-,ASSDIGSGNTIY
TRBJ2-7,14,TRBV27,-,ASSPSPGLAGLEQY
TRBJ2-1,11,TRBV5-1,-,ASSLIRGVEQF
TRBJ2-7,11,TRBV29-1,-,SVGGGNRDEQY
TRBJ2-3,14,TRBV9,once,ASSVGNRGRSDTQY
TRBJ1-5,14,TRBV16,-,ASNHLRDRSNQPQH
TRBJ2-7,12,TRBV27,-,ASSLYGGKYEQY
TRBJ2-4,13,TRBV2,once,ASSDRALAKNIQY
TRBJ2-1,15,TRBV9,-,ASSPPWTSGPRHEQF
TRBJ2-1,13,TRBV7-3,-,ASSFDRGSYNEQF
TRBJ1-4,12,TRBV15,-,ATSRGGPNEKLF
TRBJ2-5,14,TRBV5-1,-,ASSLGLAGGRETQY
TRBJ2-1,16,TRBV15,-,ATSRTSGGSLLYNEQF
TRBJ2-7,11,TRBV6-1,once,ASSERVSYEQY